The rows below give T cell receptor beta chains drawn from one sample of a study of identical twins. One entry per CDR3 protein, called by TCRdb with MiXCR from the 5' RACE reads. Among fewer than 900,000 distinct CDR3 sequences listed, around a sixth were seen once. These data are also associated with another study on T cells expressing NK-cell markers.

Sequenced: PBMCs. The receptor source for this set is a young woman in good health. CDR3s include the opening cysteine and the closing phenylalanine or tryptophan. The order of the fields is J gene, V gene, D gene, clone size, CDR3 protein. A D gene is named only where the DNA matches it firmly. Clone size is given for some rows only: seen once, a few or many times, or a class if the clone is expanded.

j_gene: TRBJ2-7; v_gene: TRBV2; d_gene: -; abundance: few; CDR3aa: CASSGGGFYEQYF
j_gene: TRBJ1-3; v_gene: TRBV15; d_gene: -; abundance: few; CDR3aa: CATSRADTISGNTIYF
j_gene: TRBJ2-3; v_gene: TRBV12-3/TRBV12-4; d_gene: -; abundance: -; CDR3aa: CASTLDYSRDTQYF
j_gene: TRBJ2-7; v_gene: TRBV7-3; d_gene: -; abundance: -; CDR3aa: CASKTPYTYEQYF
j_gene: TRBJ2-2; v_gene: TRBV6-5; d_gene: -; abundance: -; CDR3aa: CASAEYTGELFF
j_gene: TRBJ2-2; v_gene: TRBV12-3/TRBV12-4; d_gene: TRBD2; abundance: -; CDR3aa: CASSLSVTSGYTGELFF
j_gene: TRBJ2-5; v_gene: TRBV6-2/TRBV6-3; d_gene: TRBD2; abundance: -; CDR3aa: CASRLAGSWETQYF
j_gene: TRBJ2-1; v_gene: TRBV6-1; d_gene: -; abundance: few; CDR3aa: CASSEALEGRFF
j_gene: TRBJ2-5; v_gene: TRBV12-3/TRBV12-4; d_gene: -; abundance: -; CDR3aa: CASSYITGSGKTQYF
j_gene: TRBJ2-6; v_gene: TRBV18; d_gene: TRBD1; abundance: few; CDR3aa: CASSPDRVVRANVLTF
j_gene: TRBJ1-5; v_gene: TRBV6-5; d_gene: -; abundance: once; CDR3aa: CASSYVQQSNQPQHF
j_gene: TRBJ1-1; v_gene: TRBV14; d_gene: -; abundance: few; CDR3aa: CASSQALSREAFF
j_gene: TRBJ1-1; v_gene: TRBV12-3/TRBV12-4; d_gene: -; abundance: few; CDR3aa: CASSNDGKNTEAFF
j_gene: TRBJ2-1; v_gene: TRBV11-2; d_gene: -; abundance: -; CDR3aa: CASSLEVARLNEQFF
j_gene: TRBJ1-2; v_gene: TRBV13; d_gene: -; abundance: -; CDR3aa: CASSSLGLGYTF
j_gene: TRBJ2-5; v_gene: TRBV6-2/TRBV6-3; d_gene: TRBD2; abundance: -; CDR3aa: CASTDYRLARETQYF
j_gene: TRBJ1-1; v_gene: TRBV20-1; d_gene: TRBD1; abundance: few; CDR3aa: CSASGGWAEAFF
j_gene: TRBJ2-7; v_gene: TRBV18; d_gene: TRBD1; abundance: -; CDR3aa: CASSPGQGTTYEQYF
j_gene: TRBJ1-2; v_gene: TRBV20-1; d_gene: TRBD1; abundance: few; CDR3aa: CSVRGQANYGYTF
j_gene: TRBJ2-5; v_gene: TRBV2; d_gene: TRBD2; abundance: -; CDR3aa: CASSLWKRGGPAQETQYF
j_gene: TRBJ2-1; v_gene: TRBV11-2; d_gene: -; abundance: -; CDR3aa: CASSFLQSYNEQFF
j_gene: TRBJ2-3; v_gene: TRBV25-1; d_gene: -; abundance: -; CDR3aa: CASMQGGQHTDTQYF
j_gene: TRBJ2-1; v_gene: TRBV5-1; d_gene: -; abundance: few; CDR3aa: CASLIPGGNEQFF
j_gene: TRBJ2-2; v_gene: TRBV20-1; d_gene: TRBD2; abundance: -; CDR3aa: CSAPRLAGGLSGELFF
j_gene: TRBJ1-5; v_gene: TRBV29-1; d_gene: -; abundance: many; CDR3aa: CSVASANQPQHF
j_gene: TRBJ2-7; v_gene: TRBV18; d_gene: -; abundance: few; CDR3aa: CASSPSNRGGLYEQYF
j_gene: TRBJ2-1; v_gene: TRBV20-1; d_gene: TRBD2; abundance: few; CDR3aa: CSARGQPGLAGVGQFF
j_gene: TRBJ1-5; v_gene: TRBV5-5; d_gene: -; abundance: many; CDR3aa: CASSWMGTGSNQPQHF
j_gene: TRBJ2-7; v_gene: TRBV20-1; d_gene: TRBD2; abundance: few; CDR3aa: CSARGETSGVKQYF
j_gene: TRBJ2-6; v_gene: TRBV12-5; d_gene: -; abundance: few; CDR3aa: CAGRSGANVLTF
j_gene: TRBJ2-5; v_gene: TRBV20-1; d_gene: TRBD2; abundance: -; CDR3aa: CSARVSGSETQYF
j_gene: TRBJ2-1; v_gene: TRBV24-1; d_gene: -; abundance: many; CDR3aa: CATSSERSEQFF
j_gene: TRBJ2-3; v_gene: TRBV6-2/TRBV6-3; d_gene: -; abundance: -; CDR3aa: CASSYFPGIGSPDTQYF
j_gene: TRBJ2-7; v_gene: TRBV20-1; d_gene: TRBD2; abundance: -; CDR3aa: CSARVLLATSGSSRYEQYF
j_gene: TRBJ2-2; v_gene: TRBV6-2/TRBV6-3; d_gene: -; abundance: few; CDR3aa: CAIRTANTGELFF
j_gene: TRBJ2-7; v_gene: TRBV11-2; d_gene: -; abundance: few; CDR3aa: CASRRLVGYEQYF
j_gene: TRBJ2-7; v_gene: TRBV5-4; d_gene: TRBD2; abundance: -; CDR3aa: CASSLAGRGTFYEQYF
j_gene: TRBJ1-2; v_gene: TRBV12-3/TRBV12-4; d_gene: -; abundance: -; CDR3aa: CASTSGSNYGYTF
j_gene: TRBJ2-7; v_gene: TRBV9; d_gene: -; abundance: many; CDR3aa: CASSVGIFYEQYF
j_gene: TRBJ2-1; v_gene: TRBV6-2/TRBV6-3; d_gene: TRBD2; abundance: -; CDR3aa: CASRETSGGAGSYNEQFF
j_gene: TRBJ2-6; v_gene: TRBV20-1; d_gene: TRBD1; abundance: few; CDR3aa: CSARGPGTASSGANVLTF
j_gene: TRBJ2-1; v_gene: TRBV3-1; d_gene: -; abundance: -; CDR3aa: CASSRSEGDNEQFF
j_gene: TRBJ2-1; v_gene: TRBV9; d_gene: TRBD2; abundance: few; CDR3aa: CASSVGLVPEQFF
j_gene: TRBJ2-1; v_gene: TRBV5-5; d_gene: -; abundance: few; CDR3aa: CASSPLWRNLDEQFF
j_gene: TRBJ2-1; v_gene: TRBV12-3/TRBV12-4; d_gene: -; abundance: -; CDR3aa: CASSFQPTYNEQFF
j_gene: TRBJ2-1; v_gene: TRBV20-1; d_gene: -; abundance: -; CDR3aa: CSASQWVVADRNEQFF
j_gene: TRBJ2-5; v_gene: TRBV27; d_gene: TRBD2; abundance: -; CDR3aa: CASSLDPAGGAETQYF
j_gene: TRBJ2-1; v_gene: TRBV7-8; d_gene: -; abundance: -; CDR3aa: CASSLTPVARGAYNEQFF
j_gene: TRBJ1-5; v_gene: TRBV20-1; d_gene: -; abundance: many; CDR3aa: CSASPGYAEPQHF
j_gene: TRBJ2-7; v_gene: TRBV10-3; d_gene: -; abundance: -; CDR3aa: CATGERTAYEQYF
j_gene: TRBJ2-1; v_gene: TRBV7-9; d_gene: -; abundance: -; CDR3aa: CASSTKFYEQFF
j_gene: TRBJ1-5; v_gene: TRBV12-3/TRBV12-4; d_gene: -; abundance: few; CDR3aa: CASSEGRGPQHF
j_gene: TRBJ2-1; v_gene: TRBV7-6; d_gene: TRBD1; abundance: few; CDR3aa: CASSLEQQGGRNEQFF
j_gene: TRBJ1-2; v_gene: TRBV20-1; d_gene: -; abundance: -; CDR3aa: CSARAGRGNGYTF
j_gene: TRBJ1-4; v_gene: TRBV12-3/TRBV12-4; d_gene: -; abundance: few; CDR3aa: CASSTTRPTNEKLFF
j_gene: TRBJ2-7; v_gene: TRBV12-3/TRBV12-4; d_gene: -; abundance: -; CDR3aa: CASSLRGRNDEQYF
j_gene: TRBJ2-7; v_gene: TRBV12-3/TRBV12-4; d_gene: TRBD1; abundance: many; CDR3aa: CASSLTGITYEQYF
j_gene: TRBJ2-1; v_gene: TRBV12-3/TRBV12-4; d_gene: -; abundance: few; CDR3aa: CASSLAGVSEQFF
j_gene: TRBJ2-1; v_gene: TRBV7-3; d_gene: -; abundance: -; CDR3aa: CASSPPGRGRLNEQFF